This is a list of T cell receptor beta chains from one sample in a study of T cell responses to AZD1222 COVID-19 vaccine. The table came from immunoSEQ multiplex PCR; TCRdb's copy has only in-frame clones and leaves some out. The repertoire includes 150,000 or so clones, over 75% of them detected once, and approximately 1.4% sits in the top ten. Sample: peripheral blood, taken on day 0 of AZD1222 vaccination. These receptors came from an adult in good health. Each CDR3 is given with its conserved first and last residue. A D gene is named only where the DNA matches it firmly.

D	V	J	CDR3
TRBD1	TRBV25-1	TRBJ2-1	CASSEPGQGAQGEQFF
NA	TRBV3-1/TRBV3-2	TRBJ2-6	CASSQDWAGWGTGANVLTF
NA	TRBV6-5	TRBJ1-1	CASSFGQLIMNTEAFF
NA	TRBV7-8	TRBJ2-7	CASSYRSQYEQYF
NA	TRBV30	TRBJ2-7	CAWSVPRAVPEQYF
NA	TRBV25-1	TRBJ1-4	CASSDPRQVNEKLFF
NA	TRBV2	TRBJ1-1	CASSDKGNTEAFF
NA	TRBV4-3	TRBJ1-2	CASSQNRLLSYGYTF
NA	TRBV4-1	TRBJ1-3	CASSSRRQSGNTIYF
NA	TRBV5-6	TRBJ1-4	CASSLGSLAEKLFF
NA	TRBV12-3/TRBV12-4	TRBJ1-1	CASSFRGGTEAFF
NA	TRBV16	TRBJ2-7	CASSQSTGGIEQYF
TRBD1	TRBV19	TRBJ1-6	CASSIDRDRYNSPLHF
NA	TRBV18	TRBJ1-2	CASSPKRQKPLEDYGYTF
NA	TRBV6-5	TRBJ2-4	CASSLMAGYIQYF
NA	TRBV6-5	TRBJ1-2	CASSYSIGGLVGYTF
NA	TRBV28	TRBJ2-7	CASSRDSYEQYF
TRBD1	TRBV5-1	TRBJ2-3	CASSKSKTTGRLADTQYF
NA	TRBV21-1	TRBJ2-1	CASSKVGLAGGLEQFF
NA	TRBV18	TRBJ1-2	CASSPDGGFYLGYTF
NA	TRBV10-2	TRBJ1-6	CASNREIGSPLHF
TRBD1	TRBV18	TRBJ2-5	CASSPLGTAQETQYF
NA	TRBV13	TRBJ1-4	CASSSGRGWYETNEKLFF
NA	TRBV5-6	TRBJ2-7	CASSLSGGQDYEQYF
NA	TRBV7-9	TRBJ2-7	CASSVRIQGGSYEQYF
TRBD2	TRBV24-1	TRBJ2-2	CATSDSSGANTGELFF
NA	TRBV6-5	TRBJ2-7	CASSYRPFVGDEQYF
NA	TRBV27	TRBJ1-3	CASSLDRGNTIYF
TRBD1	TRBV2	TRBJ1-6	CASSMGQGNSPLHF
TRBD1	TRBV12-5	TRBJ2-5	CASGNGEEGGKETQYF
TRBD1	TRBV3-1/TRBV3-2	TRBJ1-3	CASSQVTGVGNTIYF
NA	TRBV4-1	TRBJ1-1	CASSQGMRETEAFF
NA	TRBV3-1/TRBV3-2	TRBJ1-3	CASSQPPDRDTIYF
NA	TRBV27	TRBJ2-2	CASSLFPTGELFF
TRBD2	TRBV5-6	TRBJ2-1	CASSLGLANNEQFF
TRBD2	TRBV9	TRBJ2-5	CASSVGTSGTETQYF
NA	TRBV14	TRBJ2-1	CASSQRQGGHNEQFF
NA	TRBV7-9	TRBJ2-5	CASSLPQGNLETQYF
NA	TRBV28	TRBJ1-2	CASSLAEINYGYTF
TRBD2	TRBV15	TRBJ2-1	CATTALAGSSNEQFF
NA	TRBV13	TRBJ1-2	CASSPSTHENYGYTF
TRBD1	TRBV28	TRBJ1-2	CASSSYSTGEVGYTF
NA	TRBV2	TRBJ1-2	CASSEGDWPAYGYTF
NA	TRBV7-2	TRBJ1-3	CASSFYGFSGNTIYF
TRBD1	TRBV5-5	TRBJ2-7	CASSEEPPGQGYEQYF
TRBD2	TRBV7-2	TRBJ2-2	CASSLGGAGGNGELFF
NA	TRBV7-2	TRBJ1-3	CASSSGLSGNTIYF
TRBD2	TRBV11-1	TRBJ2-3	CASSLEQRGTQYF
TRBD1	TRBV5-5	TRBJ2-2	CASSARDRVGTGELFF
TRBD2	TRBV13	TRBJ2-1	CASSSGGVGNEQFF
TRBD1	TRBV5-1	TRBJ2-5	CASGTGAQETQYF
TRBD1	TRBV23-1	TRBJ1-5	CAAAQDRGLFSNQPQHF
NA	TRBV5-6	TRBJ2-7	CASNKLTGPRSYEQYF
NA	TRBV4-1	TRBJ2-5	CASSQPLGGVGETQYF
NA	TRBV11-2	TRBJ1-6	CASSLYSVGGLSPLHF
NA	TRBV30	TRBJ1-3	CAWSVGGPTPSGNTIYF
NA	TRBV24-1	TRBJ2-3	CATSDLSGTDTQYF
NA	TRBV7-3	TRBJ1-1	CASSYAENTEAFF
TRBD1	TRBV5-1	TRBJ2-3	CASSLPSGTGVTDTQYF
NA	TRBV18	TRBJ2-5	CASSPQGSRLNTQYF